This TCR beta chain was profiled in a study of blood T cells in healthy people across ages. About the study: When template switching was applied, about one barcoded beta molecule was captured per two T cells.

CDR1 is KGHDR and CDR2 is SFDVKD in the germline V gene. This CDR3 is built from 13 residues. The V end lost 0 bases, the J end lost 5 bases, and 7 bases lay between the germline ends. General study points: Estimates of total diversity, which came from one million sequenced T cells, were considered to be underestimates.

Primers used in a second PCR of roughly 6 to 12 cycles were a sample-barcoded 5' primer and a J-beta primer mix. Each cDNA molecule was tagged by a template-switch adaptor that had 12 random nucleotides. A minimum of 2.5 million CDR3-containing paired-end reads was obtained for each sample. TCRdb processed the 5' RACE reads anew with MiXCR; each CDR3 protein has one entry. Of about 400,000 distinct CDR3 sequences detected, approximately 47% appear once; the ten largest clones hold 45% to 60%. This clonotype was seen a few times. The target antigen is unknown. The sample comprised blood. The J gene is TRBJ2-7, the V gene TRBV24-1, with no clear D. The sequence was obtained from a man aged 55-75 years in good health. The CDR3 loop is CATSDLLTDEQYF. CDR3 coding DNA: TGTGCCACCAGTGATTTGCTGACGGACGAGCAGTACTTC.